These 15 T cell receptor beta chains share one sample of origin, sequenced in a study of T cell responses to AZD1222 COVID-19 vaccine. Clones were read by immunoSEQ multiplex PCR, and TCRdb kept only the in-frame ones, dropping some. The table records about 100,000 clones, about 90% of them present only once. The specimen was peripheral blood, collected on day 0 of AZD1222 vaccination. All receptors derive from an adult in good health.

The chain carries TRBV7-9 and TRBJ2-7; 7 bases line up with TRBD2. This CDR3 contains 15 residues. V gave up 1 base and J gave up 1 base; unmatched junction bases: 4. Germline CDR1 SEHNR, CDR2 FQNEAQ (reference sequence). CDR3 coding DNA: TGTGCCAGCAGCTTAGGAGGGACTAAGTCCTACGAGCAGTACTTC. It is translated as CASSLGGTKSYEQYF.

The V call is TRBV18, the J call TRBJ2-7, with D possibly being TRBD1 (5 bases). Trimming cost V 3 bases and J 0 bases, with 9 bases left between them. The CDR3 consists of 14 residues. In germline, CDR1 is KGHSH, CDR2 LQKENI. The CDR3 nucleotides read TGTGCCAGCTCACCGACAGACAGCTCCTACGAGCAGTACTTC. Its protein product is CASSPTDSSYEQYF.

The chain joins TRBV28 to TRBJ1-5; D perhaps matches TRBD1 (6 bases). This CDR3 has 16 amino acids. Trimming removed 8 bases at V and 1 base at J, with 18 bases between. Germline CDR1 MDHEN, CDR2 SYDVKM. The CDR3: CASLNFMGASNQPQHF. Here the CDR3 DNA reads TGTGCCAGCCTAAATTTCATGGGGGCAAGCAATCAGCCCCAGCATTTT. The full variable domain, its missing parts supplied by reference TRBV28 and TRBJ1-5, is DVKVTQSSRYLVKRTGEKVFLECVQDMDHENMFWYRQDPGLGLRLIYFSYDVKMKEKGDIPEGYSVSREKKERFSLILESASTNQTSMYLCASLNFMGASNQPQHFGDGTRLSIL.

This chain links TRBV6-5 with TRBJ2-7; 7 bases fit TRBD1. CDR1 and CDR2 (germline): MNHEY, SVGAGI. This CDR3 comprises 14 residues. The junction had 14 bases not matched to a gene; V was cut back by 8 bases and J by 7 bases. CDR3 residues: CASSPGTDGLEQYF. The CDR3, as DNA: TGTGCCAGCTCCCCCGGGACAGACGGGTTGGAGCAGTACTTC.

V usage is TRBV7-3 and J usage is TRBJ2-3; perhaps TRBD2 as D (5 bases). Germline V gene lookup returns CDR1 SGHTA and CDR2 FQGTGA. This CDR3 contains 16 residues. V was trimmed by 2 bases and J by 0 bases, leaving 12 bases between them. The CDR3 DNA follows: TGTGCCAGCAGCTTAGGTTTCGGGAATAGCACAGATACGCAGTATTTT. It codes for CASSLGFGNSTDTQYF.

This chain links TRBV28 with TRBJ1-1, with 7 bases lining up with TRBD1. The germline gives CDR1 MDHEN, CDR2 SYDVKM. Trimming at V came to 1 base and at J to 2 bases, leaving 4 bases not matched to a gene. CDR3 length: 15 residues. CDR3 in amino acids: CASSLFGTDNTEAFF. DNA for the CDR3: TGTGCCAGCAGTTTATTCGGGACAGACAACACTGAAGCTTTCTTT.

The rearrangement joins TRBV6-5 to TRBJ1-2; D call uncertain. V lost 0 bases and J lost 3, with 14 bases in between. This CDR3 contains 16 residues. Per the germline V gene, CDR1 is MNHEY and CDR2 is SVGAGI. The CDR3 loop is CASSYSTGYLYYGYTF. DNA for the CDR3: TGTGCCAGCAGTTACTCGACTGGGTATCTCTACTATGGCTACACCTTC.

The rearrangement links TRBV11-2 to TRBJ2-1; 10 bases are a match to TRBD2. V was clipped by 1 base and J by 11 bases; unmatched bases: 5. The CDR3 covers 14 residues. The germline gives CDR1 SGHAT, CDR2 FQNNGV. CDR3 region: CASSLGASGSQQFF. CDR3 nucleotides: TGTGCCAGCAGCTTAGGGGCTAGCGGGAGTCAGCAGTTCTTC.

The V gene is TRBV7-9, the J gene TRBJ2-7; D remains unclear. Trimming removed 6 bases from V and 5 bases from J, with 14 bases in between. The V gene's germline CDR1 is SEHNR and CDR2 FQNEAQ (reference sequence). The CDR3 consists of 13 residues. CDR3: CASRPTMSDEQYF. Written as DNA, the CDR3 is TGTGCCAGCAGGCCCACAATGTCCGACGAGCAGTACTTC.

Concerning this clone: In the same sample, other DNA sequences code for this CDR3. J is TRBJ1-1 and V is TRBV6-5; 8 bases are a match to TRBD1. The CDR3 totals 14 residues. Germline V CDR1 and CDR2: MNHEY, SVGAGI. The junction had 4 bases not matched to a gene; V was cut back by 5 bases and J by 2 bases. This CDR3 is CASSTGQGNTEAFF. In DNA, the CDR3 is TGTGCCAGCAGTACCGGACAGGGTAACACTGAAGCTTTCTTT.

V and J are TRBV24-1 and TRBJ1-5; no definite D call. Trimming took 6 bases from V and 1 from J, leaving 9 bases between them. Germline V lookup: CDR1 KGHDR, CDR2 SFDVKD. The CDR3 runs 14 residues. This chain's CDR3 is CATSKVESNQPQHF. In DNA, the CDR3 is TGTGCCACCAGTAAAGTGGAGAGCAATCAGCCCCAGCATTTT.

With regard to this clone: Additional DNA sequences in this sample encode the identical CDR3. The chain is built from TRBV12-5 and TRBJ2-1, with D perhaps TRBD2 (5 bases). Germline lookup yields CDR1 LGHNT and CDR2 FRNRAP. The ends were cut back, 3 bases at V and 6 bases at J, with 12 bases in the middle. The CDR3 extends over 14 amino acids. CDR3 DNA: TGTGCTAGTGGTTTAGGACCGGGAAGCAATGAGCAGTTCTTC. It yields the protein CASGLGPGSNEQFF.

V gene TRBV6-1 combines with J gene TRBJ1-1; 7 bases align to TRBD1. This CDR3 region has 16 residues. The germline gives CDR1 MNHNS, CDR2 SASEGT. J was trimmed by 3 bases and V by 3 bases; bases with no gene match: 10. CDR3 nucleotides: TGTGCCAGCAGTGACGATCCGACAGGGTCCGACACTGAAGCTTTCTTT. Residues: CASSDDPTGSDTEAFF.

V gene TRBV5-8 combines with J gene TRBJ1-2; possible D gene TRBD1, 5 bases. The CDR3 has 14 amino acids. Deletions cut 0 bases from V and 0 bases from J, with 6 bases between. Germline V gives CDR1 SGHTS, CDR2 YDEGEE. The CDR3 DNA follows: TGTGCCAGCAGCTTGGGAGGGGCTAACTATGGCTACACCTTC. This translates into CASSLGGANYGYTF.

This clone has only one observation. The chain joins TRBV6-1 to TRBJ1-2, with a weak D call TRBD1 (6 bases). Looked up from germline, CDR1 is MNHNS and CDR2 is SASEGT. Trimming shortened V by 1 base and J by 4 bases, and 13 bases separated the two germline ends. The CDR3 runs 15 residues. This CDR3 is CASSEDPGQTYGYTF. The CDR3 DNA reads TGTGCCAGCAGTGAAGATCCTGGACAGACCTATGGCTACACCTTC.